This is a list of T cell receptor beta chains from one sample in a study of beta chain features in type 1 diabetes. The assay was immunoSEQ multiplex PCR, and TCRdb's table has in-frame clones only and misses some. The table lists roughly 400,000 clones, over 12% of them singletons. Sequencing input: naive CD4+ T cells from blood. The source is a woman aged 18-29 years in good health. Both conserved end residues are part of each CDR3. The D gene is left open where the match is weak. Some rows have no size entry. The others give once, few or many, or a class for an expanded clone.

j_call v_call clone_size d_call cdr3_aa cdr3_nt
TRBJ2-3 TRBV29-1 few NA CSVTPVTDTQYF TGCAGCGTAACACCTGTCACAGATACGCAGTATTTT
TRBJ1-4 TRBV5-1 few NA CASSLERSNEKLFF TGCGCCAGCAGCTTGGAGCGGTCTAATGAAAAACTGTTTTTT
TRBJ1-1 TRBV10-3 NA NA CAITTNWGEAFF TGTGCCATCACCACGAATTGGGGCGAAGCTTTCTTT
TRBJ2-7 TRBV28 NA NA CASSPGELATYEQYF TGTGCCAGCAGTCCCGGGGAACTAGCTACCTACGAGCAGTACTTC
TRBJ1-1 TRBV5-4 few TRBD1 CASSPRQGLNTEAFF TGTGCCAGCAGCCCTAGACAGGGATTGAACACTGAAGCTTTCTTT
TRBJ2-5 TRBV4-3 few NA CASSQGQRRGSETQYF TGCGCCAGCAGCCAGGGCCAGCGGAGGGGCTCCGAGACCCAGTACTTC
TRBJ2-1 TRBV20-1 few NA CSASARDEQFF TGCAGTGCTAGTGCCAGGGATGAGCAGTTCTTC
TRBJ1-5 TRBV5-1 few NA CASSLDTEAQPQHF TGCGCCAGCAGCTTGGACACGGAGGCCCAGCCCCAGCATTTT
TRBJ2-3 TRBV7-2 few NA CASSLGSGDTQYF TGTGCCAGCAGCTTAGGTAGCGGAGATACGCAGTATTTT
TRBJ1-1 TRBV11-1 few NA CASSSGRGGTEAFF TGTGCCAGCAGCTCAGGAAGGGGAGGGACTGAAGCTTTCTTT
TRBJ1-1 TRBV2 few NA CASSDRGLNTEAFF TGTGCCAGCAGTGACAGGGGCCTGAACACTGAAGCTTTCTTT
TRBJ2-3 TRBV30 few TRBD2 CAWTERGSTDTQYF TGTGCCTGGACCGAGCGGGGTAGCACAGATACGCAGTATTTT
TRBJ2-1 TRBV5-1 NA NA CASALGGGYNEQFF TGCGCCAGCGCACTGGGGGGAGGCTACAATGAGCAGTTCTTC
TRBJ1-2 TRBV28 NA NA CASSLGQPSSYGYTF TGTGCCAGCAGTCTTGGACAGCCTTCCTCTTACGGCTACACCTTC
TRBJ2-7 TRBV18 NA TRBD2 CASSPLGASGGAPREQYF TGTGCCAGCTCACCACTAGGGGCTAGCGGAGGGGCTCCGAGAGAGCAGTACTTC
TRBJ2-5 TRBV29-1 NA NA CSVESQGLREQYF TGCAGCGTTGAATCGCAAGGCCTTAGGGAGCAGTACTTC
TRBJ1-5 TRBV4-2 NA NA CASSQPLRGSGNQPQHF TGTGCCAGCAGCCAACCACTCAGGGGTTCGGGCAATCAGCCCCAGCATTTT
TRBJ2-1 TRBV4-2 NA TRBD1 CASSRGQGDVNEQFF TGTGCCAGCAGCCGGGGACAGGGGGATGTAAATGAGCAGTTCTTC
TRBJ2-2 TRBV5-4 NA NA CASSLKGANTGELFF TGTGCCAGCAGCTTAAAGGGGGCGAACACCGGGGAGCTGTTTTTT
TRBJ2-5 TRBV6-5 NA NA CASSYSGPGVGETQYF TGTGCCAGCAGTTACTCGGGTCCCGGGGTCGGGGAGACCCAGTACTTC
TRBJ2-7 TRBV28 few TRBD2 CASSQTTGLAGHSYEQYF TGTGCCAGCAGCCAAACTACGGGACTAGCGGGCCACTCCTACGAGCAGTACTTC
TRBJ1-5 TRBV30 NA NA CAWNSLLNQPQHF TGTGCCTGGAACTCACTCCTCAATCAGCCCCAGCATTTT
TRBJ2-7 TRBV6-5 NA NA CAPNQQTSYEQYF TGTGCCCCTAACCAGCAGACTTCCTACGAGCAGTACTTC
TRBJ1-4 TRBV30 few TRBD1 CAWSVQGGEKLFF TGTGCCTGGAGTGTACAGGGGGGTGAAAAACTGTTTTTT
TRBJ2-5 TRBV6-5 NA TRBD1 CASGDRAPETQYF TGTGCCAGCGGGGACAGGGCTCCGGAGACCCAGTACTTC
TRBJ2-5 TRBV15 NA TRBD2 CATSRDVGGGAQYF TGTGCCACCAGCAGAGACGTAGGCGGGGGAGCCCAGTACTTC
TRBJ1-1 TRBV7-3 NA NA CASSVGSGVGTEAFF TGTGCCAGCAGCGTCGGGTCTGGTGTAGGCACTGAAGCTTTCTTT
TRBJ2-7 TRBV28 few NA CASSSGVTYEQYF TGTGCCAGCAGTTCCGGGGTCACCTACGAGCAGTACTTC
TRBJ1-1 TRBV6-4 few NA CASSLQGNTEAFF TGTGCCAGCAGCCTACAGGGGAACACTGAAGCTTTCTTT
TRBJ2-5 TRBV6-6 NA NA CASSYSGDSETQYF TGTGCCAGCAGTTACTCAGGGGATTCGGAGACCCAGTACTTC
TRBJ2-6 TRBV7-9 few NA CASSLGVSGANVLTF TGTGCCAGCAGCTTGGGAGTCTCTGGGGCCAACGTCCTGACTTTC
TRBJ2-3 TRBV30 NA NA CAWRRVQVPSTDTQYF TGTGCCTGGAGGCGGGTTCAGGTCCCGAGCACAGATACGCAGTATTTT
TRBJ2-3 TRBV14 few TRBD2 CASSQAGLAGTDTQYF TGTGCCAGCAGCCAAGCAGGACTAGCGGGAACAGATACGCAGTATTTT
TRBJ1-5 TRBV7-9 NA NA CASSPTGGNQPQHF TGTGCCAGCAGCCCGACCGGGGGCAATCAGCCCCAGCATTTT
TRBJ2-7 TRBV28 NA TRBD2 CASSLTSGRLTYEQYF TGTGCCAGCAGTCTAACTAGCGGGAGGCTTACCTACGAGCAGTACTTC
TRBJ1-5 TRBV5-1 few NA CASSWGPGQISNQPQHF TGCGCCAGCAGCTGGGGCCCTGGACAGATTAGCAATCAGCCCCAGCATTTT
TRBJ2-7 TRBV27 NA TRBD2 CASSNPGASGRYEQYF TGTGCCAGCAGCAACCCCGGGGCTAGCGGGAGATACGAGCAGTACTTC
TRBJ1-2 TRBV6-5 NA NA CASSFLGRTNYGYTF TGTGCCAGCAGTTTCCTGGGGAGGACTAACTATGGCTACACCTTC
TRBJ2-5 TRBV29-1 NA NA CSVGTAQETQYF TGCAGCGTTGGGACAGCCCAAGAGACCCAGTACTTC
TRBJ2-7 TRBV7-9 few NA CASRTSGEGEQYF TGTGCCAGTCGTACCTCAGGGGAAGGCGAGCAGTACTTC
TRBJ2-2 TRBV19 NA TRBD1 CASRGQGGTGELFF TGTGCCAGTAGGGGACAGGGGGGCACCGGGGAGCTGTTTTTT
TRBJ2-1 TRBV4-2 NA TRBD2 CASSQGANSGSFNEQFF TGTGCCAGCAGCCAAGGGGCGAATAGCGGGAGTTTTAATGAGCAGTTCTTC
TRBJ2-7 TRBV28 NA NA CASSLPVTYEQYF TGTGCCAGCAGTTTACCGGTTACCTACGAGCAGTACTTC